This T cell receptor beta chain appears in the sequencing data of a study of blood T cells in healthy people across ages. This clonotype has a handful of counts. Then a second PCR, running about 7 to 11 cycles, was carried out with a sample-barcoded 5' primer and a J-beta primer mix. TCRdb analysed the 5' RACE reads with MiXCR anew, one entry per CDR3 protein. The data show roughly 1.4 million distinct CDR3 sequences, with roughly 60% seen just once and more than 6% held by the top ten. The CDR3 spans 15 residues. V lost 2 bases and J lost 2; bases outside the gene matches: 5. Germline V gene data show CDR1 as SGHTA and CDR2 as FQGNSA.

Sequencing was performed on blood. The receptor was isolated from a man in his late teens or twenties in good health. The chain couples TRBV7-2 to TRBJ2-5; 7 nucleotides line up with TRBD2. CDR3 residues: CASSLMPGGQETQYF. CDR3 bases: TGTGCCAGCAGCTTAATGCCGGGGGGTCAAGAGACCCAGTACTTC.